The 23 T cell receptor beta chains below all came from one sample that was sequenced in a study of T cell responses to AZD1222 COVID-19 vaccine (dated by TCRdb to 2020 to 2023). The time point label here, explained by the study, means: baseline before first vaccination. Libraries were constructed by the immunoSEQ multiplex PCR assay. Drawn from immuneACCESS, this table holds only the in-frame rearrangements with V and J called that TCRdb kept. Clones are partly lost; checked studies trace under half to an unresolved V gene and leave the rest unexplained. In all, the sample holds about 130,000 clones, and 92% of those were seen once. The top ten constitute under 2% of the sample. The sample consisted of peripheral blood, taken on day 0 of AZD1222 vaccination. These TCRs come from an adult in good health.

The rearrangement joins TRBV4-1 to TRBJ1-5; D gene ambiguous. The CDR3 totals 15 residues. V shed 5 bases and J shed 2 bases, with 13 bases lying between them. The germline gives CDR1 MGHRA, CDR2 YSYEKL. The DNA of the CDR3 is TGCGCCAGCAGCTCTCAGTTAGTGCGCAATCAGCCCCAGCATTTT. As protein: CASSSQLVRNQPQHF.

This clone was detected only once. The J gene is TRBJ1-6, the V gene TRBV7-2; perhaps TRBD1 as D (5 bases). The CDR3 runs 15 residues. The V gene lost 4 bases and the J gene lost 7 bases, with 14 bases spanning the gap. The germline V gene encodes CDR1 SGHTA and CDR2 FQGNSA. CDR3 nucleotide sequence: TGTGCCAGCAGCTCCCGACGGGACGTAAATTCACCCCTCCACTTT. Translated: CASSSRRDVNSPLHF.

The chain carries TRBV19 and TRBJ1-5; D is unresolved. V was cut by 5 bases and J by 8 bases, with 10 bases left in between. From germline, CDR1 is LNHDA and CDR2 SQIVND (reference sequence). The CDR3 runs to 12 residues. The CDR3 protein is CASSPLEEPQHF. CDR3 nucleotides: TGTGCCAGTAGTCCCCTGGAGGAGCCCCAGCATTTT.

This clone has a handful of counts. J is TRBJ1-1 and V is TRBV3-1 (or the pseudogene TRBV3-2), with a weak D call TRBD1 (5 bases). Germline V gene sequence: CDR1 LGHDT, CDR2 YNNKEL (reference sequence). The CDR3 runs 15 residues. Deletions cut 1 base from V and 2 bases from J, with 11 bases between. For the CDR3, the DNA is TGTGCCAGCAGCCAAGGCCCAGGGCTTAACACTGAAGCTTTCTTT. Protein product: CASSQGPGLNTEAFF.

This sequence joins TRBV27 and TRBJ2-3; 10 bases match TRBD1. The CDR3 is made up of 16 amino acids. V trimming: 5 bases; J trimming: 5 bases; junction bases outside the gene matches: 10. Germline CDR1 reads MNHEY; CDR2 reads SMNVEV (reference sequence). CDR3 nucleotide sequence: TGTGCCAGCAGTGTCACCCCGGGACAGGGGAAAGATACGCAGTATTTT. As protein: CASSVTPGQGKDTQYF.

The CDR3 sequence: CASSRQGLGQETQYF. CDR3 bases: TGTGCCAGCAGCCGCCAGGGGTTAGGGCAAGAGACCCAGTACTTC. The rearrangement joins TRBV7-2 to TRBJ2-5, with D maybe TRBD1 (6 bases). Trimming removed 5 bases at V and 2 bases at J, with 15 bases between. The CDR3 extends over 15 amino acids. Germline V gene data show CDR1 as SGHTA and CDR2 as FQGNSA.

The rearrangement joins TRBV7-2 to TRBJ2-5; maybe TRBD1 (7 bases). Germline-derived CDR1 and CDR2 are SGHTA and FQGNSA. Between the trimmed V and J ends, which lost 3 bases and 5 bases, there was a span of 16 bases. The CDR3 consists of 15 residues. CDR3 nucleotides: TGTGCCAGCAGCTTGGAGGGGGCGGGTATGGAGACCCAGTACTTC. Amino acids: CASSLEGAGMETQYF.

The chain joins TRBV7-2 to TRBJ2-7, with TRBD1 matching 7 bases. J lost 1 base, V lost 5 bases, and 8 bases had no gene match. Germline loops: CDR1 SGHTA, CDR2 FQGNSA. CDR3 length equals 15 residues. The CDR3 sequence is CASSPQHRGSYEQYF. CDR3 DNA sequence: TGTGCCAGCAGCCCTCAACACAGGGGATCCTACGAGCAGTACTTC.

This clone was picked up one time. The rearrangement uses TRBV7-9 and TRBJ2-2; D not resolved. V lost 1 base, J lost 0 bases, and 9 bases lay in between. The germline V gene has CDR1 SEHNR and CDR2 FQNEAQ (reference sequence). CDR3 length: 16 amino acids. As DNA, the CDR3 is TGTGCCAGCAGCTTAGACTTGGGCTCGAACACCGGGGAGCTGTTTTTT. Encoded protein: CASSLDLGSNTGELFF. The full variable domain, rest sourced from reference TRBV7-9 and TRBJ2-2, is DTGVSQNPRHKITKRGQNVTFRCDPISEHNRLYWYRQTLGQGPEFLTYFQNEAQLEKSRLLSDRFSAERPKGSFSTLEIQRTEQGDSAMYLCASSLDLGSNTGELFFGEGSRLTVL.

The chain carries TRBV18 and TRBJ2-3, with 8 bases lining up with TRBD2. The trim removed 3 bases at V and 4 bases at J, leaving 6 bases unmatched. Germline lookup yields CDR1 KGHSH and CDR2 LQKENI. This CDR3 has 15 amino acids. CDR3 loop: CASSPPGGGSDTQYF. In DNA, the CDR3 is TGTGCCAGCTCACCCCCCGGGGGGGGGTCAGATACGCAGTATTTT.

The chain couples TRBV6-2 or TRBV6-3 to TRBJ2-7; the D is unclear. Trimming pared 2 bases from V and 7 bases from J, leaving 15 bases between. CDR3 size: 14 residues. Germline V gene lookup returns CDR1 MNHEY and CDR2 SVGEGT. The CDR3 DNA is TGTGCCAGCAGTTACGGGGAACCTCCTTGGGAGCAGTACTTC. Amino acid sequence: CASSYGEPPWEQYF.

V usage is TRBV2 and J usage is TRBJ2-7; D could derive from TRBD1 or TRBD2 (5 bases each). Germline loops: CDR1 SNHLY, CDR2 FYNNEI. CDR3 length: 12 residues. V gave up 6 bases and J gave up 4 bases, with 10 bases separating them. CDR3 DNA sequence: TGTGCCAGCAGACTAGAGGGGTACGAGCAGTACTTC. Amino acid sequence: CASRLEGYEQYF.

The chain carries TRBV4-2 and TRBJ2-3; D is perhaps TRBD1 or TRBD2 (5 bases each). The germline V and J ends were trimmed by 2 bases and 1 base, with 16 bases remaining between them. Germline V gene lookup returns CDR1 LGHNA and CDR2 YNFKEQ. This CDR3 contains 17 residues. Here the CDR3 reads CASSQFADLGGTDTQYF. The CDR3, as DNA: TGTGCCAGCAGCCAATTCGCGGATCTGGGGGGCACAGATACGCAGTATTTT.

The chain combines TRBV27 with TRBJ1-3; D gene uncertain. Trimming took off 11 bases at V and 3 bases at J, with 14 bases between the two ends. Germline CDR1 reads MNHEY; CDR2 reads SMNVEV (reference sequence). CDR3 length equals 13 residues. CDR3 amino acids: CASRRVGGNTIYF. CDR3 in DNA: TGTGCCTCCAGGAGGGTGGGTGGAAACACCATATATTTT.

The chain couples TRBV7-9 to TRBJ2-1; D possibly corresponds to TRBD2 (6 bases). The CDR3 loop spans 17 amino acids. The ends were cut back, 5 bases at V and 0 bases at J, with 17 bases in the middle. Germline V gene data show CDR1 as SEHNR and CDR2 as FQNEAQ (reference sequence). DNA of the CDR3: TGTGCCAGCAGCGGCCCGCGGGGTCCGAGCTCCTACAATGAGCAGTTCTTC. Protein product: CASSGPRGPSSYNEQFF.

V gene TRBV5-1 combines with J gene TRBJ1-2, with 11 bases identical to TRBD1. CDR3 size: 14 residues. J was trimmed by 7 bases and V by 3 bases; bases with no gene match: 5. Germline CDR1 is SGHRS and CDR2 is YFSETQ. CDR3 loop: CASSSGQGEGGYTF. The CDR3 DNA is TGCGCCAGCAGCTCGGGACAGGGGGAAGGTGGCTACACCTTC.

The chain has TRBV6-5 and TRBJ1-6; TRBD1 aligns across 10 bases. The CDR3 consists of 14 residues. Trimming removed 7 bases from V and 9 bases from J; junction bases left unmatched: 6. The germline CDR1 and CDR2 sequences are MNHEY and SVGAGI. The CDR3 is CASTIRDRGSPLHF. CDR3 DNA sequence: TGTGCCAGCACCATCCGGGACAGGGGTTCACCCCTCCACTTT.

This chain joins TRBV7-2 and TRBJ2-3; TRBD2 matches at 7 bases. The length of the CDR3 is 14 residues. Germline V CDR1 and CDR2: SGHTA, FQGNSA. The trim removed 3 bases at V and 5 bases at J, leaving 5 bases unmatched. The CDR3 DNA follows: TGTGCCAGCAGCTTTCCCGGGGGGAGAGATACGCAGTATTTT. This translates into CASSFPGGRDTQYF.

The chain is built from TRBV3-1 (or the pseudogene TRBV3-2) and TRBJ2-3; 10 nucleotides agree with TRBD2. This CDR3 spans 18 amino acids. Germline trimming cut 6 bases from V and 5 bases from J; bases unmatched to any gene: 17. CDR1 is LGHDT and CDR2 is YNNKEL in the germline V gene (reference sequence). The CDR3, as DNA: TGTGCCAGCAGTCTAAGGGGGTTAGCGGGGGGTTTAGTAGATACGCAGTATTTT. It translates to CASSLRGLAGGLVDTQYF.

The chain has TRBV11-2 and TRBJ2-2; 9 nucleotides match TRBD2. Germline V CDR1 and CDR2: SGHAT, FQNNGV. Trimming at V came to 5 bases and at J to 4 bases, leaving 5 bases not matched to a gene. The CDR3 is 15 residues long. In DNA form, the CDR3 reads TGTGCCAGCAGCAATCCGACTAGCGGCACCGGGGAGCTGTTTTTT. Residues: CASSNPTSGTGELFF.

This rearrangement joins TRBV3-1 (or the pseudogene TRBV3-2) to TRBJ1-2, with TRBD1 as a possible D gene (6 bases). V was clipped by 4 bases and J by 7 bases, with 10 bases between them. Germline V lookup: CDR1 LGHDT, CDR2 YNNKEL (reference sequence). CDR3 length: 12 residues. CDR3 DNA: TGTGCCAGCAGCCGAGGGGGTCGTGGCTACACCTTC. Translation: CASSRGGRGYTF.

Details on this clone: At one of its ends the junction is not consistent with the germline gene, which may arise from a read error. This chain links TRBV6-2 or TRBV6-3 with TRBJ2-1; TRBD1 aligns across 8 bases. The CDR3 sequence is 13 residues long. Germline V gives CDR1 MNHEY, CDR2 SVGEGT. In DNA, the CDR3 is TGTGCCAGCCGTTACCCAGGGGGCGATGAGCAGTTCTTC. Protein: CASRYPGGDEQFF.

The chain links TRBV19 to TRBJ2-7, with 8 bases aligning to TRBD2. J gave up 0 bases and V 3 bases, and 4 bases lay outside the gene matches. This CDR3 region has 15 residues. The germline CDR1 and CDR2 sequences are LNHDA and SQIVND (reference sequence). The CDR3 DNA sequence: TGTGCCAGTAGTATTGGGCGGGGGGCCTCCTACGAGCAGTACTTC. This gives the protein CASSIGRGASYEQYF.